What follows are 4 T cell receptor beta chains derived from one specimen sequenced in a study of blood T cell repertoires in COVID-19. Assay used: immunoSEQ multiplex PCR; TCRdb lists only in-frame clones, some missing. The sample shows over 150,000 clones, more than 75% of them seen only once. Sequenced: peripheral blood. The receptors here all came from a man aged 50-59 years who had recovered from COVID-19.

This chain uses TRBV15 with TRBJ2-3; D is ambiguous. This CDR3 comprises 15 residues. Trimming took 1 base from V and 2 from J, leaving 10 bases between them. The germline V gene has CDR1 LNHNV and CDR2 YYDKDF (reference sequence). The CDR3 DNA is TGTGCCACCAGCAGAGTACGACTTCCCACAGATACGCAGTATTTT. It specifies CATSRVRLPTDTQYF.

This clone has just one count. The chain couples TRBV9 to TRBJ2-7; tentative D call: TRBD2 (6 bases). Trimming shortened V by 3 bases and J by 4 bases, and 14 bases separated the two germline ends. Per the germline V gene, CDR1 is SGDLS and CDR2 is YYNGEE. The CDR3 spans 14 residues. CDR3 DNA: TGTGCCAGCAGCGCGGCCACCGGGGGTTACGAGCAGTACTTC. Translating gives CASSAATGGYEQYF.

The chain uses TRBV21-1 and TRBJ1-6; the table's D call of TRBD1 was not tested on the DNA. TRBV21-1 is a pseudogene locus. The CDR3 covers 14 residues. The CDR3, as DNA: TGTGCCAGCAGCAAGGGACAGGGGAATTCACCCCTCCACTTT. It is translated as CASSKGQGNSPLHF.

This clone was seen only once. The chain links TRBV6-5 to TRBJ2-2; maybe TRBD2 (5 bases). This CDR3 is 15 amino acids long. The V end was cut by 5 bases, the J end by 5 bases, with 15 bases between. Germline CDR1 is MNHEY and CDR2 is SVGAGI. CDR3 bases: TGTGCCAGCAGTACTCGGACTGGGAAAACCGGGGAGCTGTTTTTT. As protein: CASSTRTGKTGELFF.